Below, 20 T cell receptor beta chains from the same sample are listed, as sequenced in a study of early T cells in non-severe SARS-CoV-2 infection. Using its own MiXCR run on the 5' RACE reads, TCRdb lists one record per CDR3 protein. The sample includes approximately 80,000 distinct CDR3 sequences, 10% to 15% seen only once; the top ten take around 3.6%. The sample consisted of whole blood. The receptors come from an adult who was a healthcare worker with PCR-confirmed SARS-CoV-2 infection or an uninfected control (not recorded which).

CDR3 DNA: TGTGCCAGCAGTTACTCCGCGGACGGTGAGCAGTTCTTC. Encoded protein: CASSYSADGEQFF. This chain uses TRBV6-6 with TRBJ2-1; D is ambiguous. The CDR3 consists of 13 residues. Germline V lookup: CDR1 MNHNY, CDR2 SVGAGI (reference sequence). V was trimmed by 0 bases and J by 9 bases, leaving 9 bases between them.

This clonotype showed up just a few times. The CDR3 bases are TGTGCCAGCAGTCTGGGAGGGAACCGCGAGCAGTACTTC. It specifies CASSLGGNREQYF. V gene TRBV11-3 combines with J gene TRBJ2-7, with 7 bases aligning to TRBD2. Trimming removed 6 bases from V and 6 bases from J; junction bases left unmatched: 8. CDR1 is SGHNT and CDR2 is YENEEA in the germline V gene. This CDR3 has 13 amino acids. Filled out from reference TRBV11-3 and TRBJ2-7, the complete variable domain reads EAGVVQSPRYKIIEKKQPVAFWCNPISGHNTLYWYLQNLGQGPELLIRYENEEAVDDSQLPKDRFSAERLKGVDSTLKIQPAELGDSAVYLCASSLGGNREQYFGPGTRLTVT.

Points on this clonotype: This may come from a read error, since a much larger clone is one base off. The chain recombines TRBV7-9 with TRBJ2-7; possibly TRBD1 for D (5 bases). Per the germline V gene, CDR1 is SEHNR and CDR2 is FQNEAQ (reference sequence). CDR3 size: 14 residues. The CDR3 sequence: CASSWGLSSCEQYF. The CDR3 DNA follows: TGTGCCAGCAGCTGGGGCCTTAGCTCCTGCGAGCAGTACTTC.

This clonotype came up many times. The CDR3, as DNA: TGCAGTGCTAAACTAGTAGCGGGCTCATGGACCCAGTACTTC. Protein sequence: CSAKLVAGSWTQYF. The chain recombines TRBV20-1 with TRBJ2-5, with TRBD2 matching over 7 bases. V lost 4 bases to trimming and J lost 7 bases; unmatched junction nucleotides: 12. CDR3 length: 14 amino acids. CDR1 and CDR2 from the germline V gene are DFQATT and SNEGSKA (reference sequence).

This clonotype was counted at least ten times. The chain has TRBV11-2 and TRBJ2-5; D unresolved. CDR1 is SGHAT and CDR2 is FQNNGV in the germline V gene. This CDR3 spans 14 amino acids. V was cut by 8 bases and J by 7 bases, with 20 bases left in between. For the CDR3, the DNA is TGTGCCAGCTCCCTAAGTGGACGCAGAGCGACCCAGTACTTC. Amino acid sequence: CASSLSGRRATQYF.

In this sample, this clonotype turned up many times. The gene calls are TRBV10-3 and TRBJ2-7; 9 nucleotides agree with TRBD1. This CDR3 spans 15 amino acids. With 4 bases clipped from V and 4 bases from J, the junction kept 8 bases outside the gene matches. Germline assignment: CDR1 ENHRY and CDR2 SYGVKD. The CDR3 sequence: CAISGPGTGQYEQYF. CDR3 coding DNA: TGTGCCATCAGTGGGCCCGGGACAGGGCAGTACGAGCAGTACTTC.

This clonotype was seen at least ten times. The V call is TRBV6-5, the J call TRBJ2-3, with TRBD2 matching over 13 bases. This CDR3 region has 17 residues. From germline, CDR1 is MNHEY and CDR2 SVGAGI. V shed 5 bases, J shed 5 bases, and the junction held 10 bases outside the gene matches. CDR3 sequence reads: CASSIWTSGSFLDTQYF. CDR3 coding DNA: TGTGCCAGCAGTATCTGGACTAGCGGGAGTTTCTTAGATACGCAGTATTTT.

This clonotype was recorded many times. The chain recombines TRBV2 with TRBJ2-5, with 9 positions matching TRBD2. With V trimmed by 8 bases and J by 5 bases, 12 bases remained unmatched. This CDR3 region has 15 residues. CDR1 SNHLY and CDR2 FYNNEI come from the germline V gene. The CDR3 DNA sequence: TGTGCCAGCCCGTACCGGGTAGCGGGAGATGAGACCCAGTACTTC. Protein: CASPYRVAGDETQYF.

The chain uses TRBV7-2 and TRBJ2-3, with D possibly matching TRBD2 (6 bases). Germline V CDR1 and CDR2: SGHTA, FQGNSA. Trimming left V 0 bases short and J 2 bases short, with 9 bases between. The CDR3 spans 15 residues. DNA for the CDR3: TGTGCCAGCAGCTTAGCGCGGGGAGACACAGATACGCAGTATTTT. Translating it yields CASSLARGDTDTQYF.

The CDR3 DNA reads as TGTGCCAGTAGTCCTCCAGGGCGGCGCGGAAACACCATATATTTT. Residues: CASSPPGRRGNTIYF. This sequence joins TRBV19 and TRBJ1-3, with TRBD1 as a possible D gene (5 bases). Germline CDR1 is LNHDA and CDR2 is SQIVND (reference sequence). The CDR3 has 15 residues. Trimming removed 5 bases at V and 4 bases at J, with 15 bases between.

This clonotype was recorded at least ten times. The rearrangement joins TRBV20-1 to TRBJ1-2; TRBD1 aligns across 7 bases. The length of the CDR3 is 13 residues. Unmatched junction bases numbered 8, after V lost 6 bases and J lost 4 bases. CDR1 and CDR2 (germline): DFQATT, SNEGSKA (reference sequence). CDR3 nucleotides: TGCAGTGCCAGCGAAGGGGGCGGCTATGGCTACACCTTC. It translates to CSASEGGGYGYTF.

J is TRBJ2-7 and V is TRBV5-1; 8 nucleotides align to TRBD2. The length of the CDR3 is 16 residues. Germline V gene lookup returns CDR1 SGHRS and CDR2 YFSETQ. After removal of 2 bases from V and 2 bases from J, the junction contained 9 bases not matched to a gene. The CDR3 DNA sequence: TGCGCCAGCAGCTTTAACGAGCGGGAGAGAACCTACGAGCAGTACTTC. Its translation is CASSFNERERTYEQYF. Combining the CDR3 with reference TRBV5-1 and TRBJ2-7 gives the whole variable domain KAGVTQTPRYLIKTRGQQVTLSCSPISGHRSVSWYQQTPGQGLQFLFEYFSETQRNKGNFPGRFSGRQFSNSRSEMNVSTLELGDSALYLCASSFNERERTYEQYFGPGTRLTVT.

In the case of this clonotype: A single base separates this from a much larger clone, so it may be a read error. V gene TRBV18 combines with J gene TRBJ2-1, with TRBD1 matching over 11 bases. Per the germline V gene, CDR1 is KGHSH and CDR2 is LQKENI. CDR3 length: 15 amino acids. The CDR3 reads CANSPGTGGYNEQFF. As DNA, the CDR3 is TGTGCCAACTCACCCGGGACAGGGGGATACAATGAGCAGTTCTTC. The full variable domain, rest sourced from reference TRBV18 and TRBJ2-1, is NAGVMQNPRHLVRRRGQEARLRCSPMKGHSHVYWYRQLPEEGLKFMVYLQKENIIDESGMPKERFSAEFPKEGPSILRIQQVVRGDSAAYFCANSPGTGGYNEQFFGPGTRLTVL.

The chain has TRBV7-2 and TRBJ2-3, with a possible D match to TRBD1 (6 bases). Trimming cost V 5 bases and J 14 bases, with 20 bases left between them. Germline V lookup: CDR1 SGHTA, CDR2 FQGNSA. CDR3 length equals 13 residues. CDR3 region: CASSRGTSQIVYF. The CDR3, as DNA: TGTGCCAGCAGCAGGGGGACATCCCAGATTGTGTATTTT.

This clonotype appeared a few times. This rearrangement joins TRBV29-1 to TRBJ2-7; D is possibly TRBD1 (6 bases). This CDR3 comprises 16 residues. Germline assignment: CDR1 SQVTM and CDR2 ANQGSEA. V was trimmed by 1 base and J by 1 base, leaving 17 bases between them. CDR3 sequence: CSVEALRDKRSYEQYF. The CDR3 region has the DNA TGCAGCGTTGAAGCCCTCCGGGACAAGCGATCCTACGAGCAGTACTTC.

This clonotype has a handful of counts. This chain connects TRBV5-1 to TRBJ2-5, with D unresolved. This CDR3 has 13 amino acids. Trimming cost V 1 base and J 1 base, with 5 bases left between them. Germline CDR1 and CDR2: SGHRS and YFSETQ. CDR3 bases: TGCGCCAGCAGCTTGATAATCCAAGAGACCCAGTACTTC. As protein: CASSLIIQETQYF.

The table lists this clonotype with a few counts. J is TRBJ2-1 and V is TRBV14; no reliable D call. Trimming shortened V by 0 bases and J by 8 bases, and 5 bases separated the two germline ends. Germline CDR1 is SGHDN and CDR2 is FVKESK. CDR3 size: 12 residues. The DNA of the CDR3 is TGTGCCAGCAGCCAAGAATGGGATGAGCAGTTCTTC. Its translation: CASSQEWDEQFF.

This clonotype was detected ten times or more. The rearrangement uses TRBV20-1 and TRBJ2-1, with 7 bases lining up with TRBD1. The length of the CDR3 is 14 residues. V was pared by 1 base and J by 10 bases, with 10 bases of the junction left unmatched. Germline CDR1 reads DFQATT; CDR2 reads SNEGSKA (reference sequence). The CDR3: CSARAETGKGEQFF. The CDR3 DNA sequence: TGCAGTGCTAGAGCTGAGACAGGGAAGGGCGAGCAGTTCTTC.

This clonotype was counted ten times or more. The V gene is TRBV20-1, the J gene TRBJ2-7; D gene ambiguous. The CDR3 length is 15 residues. CDR1 DFQATT and CDR2 SNEGSKA come from the germline V gene (reference sequence). V dropped 6 bases and J dropped 1 base, with 19 bases sitting between them. CDR3 amino acids: CSATSSARDSYEQYF. DNA of the CDR3: TGCAGTGCAACCTCCTCGGCACGCGATTCCTACGAGCAGTACTTC.

This clonotype came up a few times. The chain couples TRBV7-9 to TRBJ2-7; 9 bases line up with TRBD1. The V segment lost 5 bases and the J segment 0 bases; nucleotides outside the gene matches: 14. The CDR3 is 18 amino acids. Germline assignment: CDR1 SEHNR and CDR2 FQNEAQ (reference sequence). The CDR3 DNA sequence: TGTGCCAGCAGCCTCCAGCAGGACAGGGGACCGAGCTCCTACGAGCAGTACTTC. It codes for CASSLQQDRGPSSYEQYF. Drawing the rest from reference TRBV7-9 and TRBJ2-7, the complete variable domain is DTGVSQNPRHKITKRGQNVTFRCDPISEHNRLYWYRQTLGQGPEFLTYFQNEAQLEKSRLLSDRFSAERPKGSFSTLEIQRTEQGDSAMYLCASSLQQDRGPSSYEQYFGPGTRLTVT.